This paragraph reports one TCR beta chain. Antigen specificity is unknown. This sample is part of a study of blood T cells in healthy people across ages. General observations from the study: Compared with aged donors, long-lived donors showed fewer expanded clones, suggesting selection.

Next came a second PCR, run for 7 to 11 cycles, which used a sample-barcoded 5' primer along with a J-beta primer mix. TCRdb reprocessed the 5' RACE reads with MiXCR, giving one entry per CDR3 protein. The sample gives about 970,000 distinct CDR3 sequences, about 51% of which show up once; about a fifth is in the top ten. The CDR3 contains 13 residues. Trimming removed 2 bases from V and 10 bases from J, with 12 bases in between. Per the germline V gene, CDR1 is LGHDT and CDR2 is YNNKEL (reference sequence). V is TRBV3-1 and J is TRBJ2-1; TRBD2 might be the D (5 bases). This sequence originates from an older woman in good health. Sequenced input: blood. DNA for the CDR3: TGTGCCAGCAGCCAACTCCCCCGGAGGGAGCAGTTCTTC. Protein sequence: CASSQLPRREQFF.